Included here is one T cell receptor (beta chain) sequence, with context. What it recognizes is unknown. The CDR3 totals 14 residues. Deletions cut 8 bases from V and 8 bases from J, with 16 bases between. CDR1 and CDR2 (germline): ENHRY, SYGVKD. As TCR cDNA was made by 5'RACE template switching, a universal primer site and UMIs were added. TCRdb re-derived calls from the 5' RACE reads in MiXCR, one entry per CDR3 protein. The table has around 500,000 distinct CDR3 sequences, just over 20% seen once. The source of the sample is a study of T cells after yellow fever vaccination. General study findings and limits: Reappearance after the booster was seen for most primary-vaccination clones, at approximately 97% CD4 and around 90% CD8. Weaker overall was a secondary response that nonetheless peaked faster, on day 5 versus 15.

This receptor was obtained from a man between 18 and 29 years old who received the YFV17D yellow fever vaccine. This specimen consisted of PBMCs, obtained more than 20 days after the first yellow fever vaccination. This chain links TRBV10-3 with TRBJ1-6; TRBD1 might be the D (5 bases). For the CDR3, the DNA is TGTGCCATCGGGACGGATTCCCTCCATTCACCCCTCCACTTT. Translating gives CAIGTDSLHSPLHF.